The 10 T cell receptor beta chains listed next were all sequenced from one sample in a study of sequential checkpoint blockade in melanoma. As to treatment: randomized to nivolumab then ipilimumab (arm A) or the reverse (arm B). The data were produced by immunoSEQ multiplex PCR, yet TCRdb's version contains in-frame clones alone and is incomplete. The table records some 9,000 clones, around 70% of them present only once. Sequences were derived from CD8+ T cells sorted from blood (inferred from file names), sampled from a patient given nivolumab and ipilimumab in sequence. The source is a human donor with melanoma.

The chain carries TRBV7-2 and TRBJ2-7; TRBD1 matches 9 bases. The CDR3 has 15 residues. Germline CDR1 reads SGHTA; CDR2 reads FQGNSA. Trimming at V came to 1 base and at J to 4 bases, leaving 5 bases not matched to a gene. Written as DNA, the CDR3 is TGTGCCAGCAGCTTAGACGGGACAGGGCTTTACGAGCAGTACTTC. Translation: CASSLDGTGLYEQYF.

This clone is medium-sized (0.01 to 0.1%) within its sample. V usage is TRBV19 and J usage is TRBJ2-1; 8 nucleotides align to TRBD2. With V trimmed by 6 bases and J by 1 base, 8 bases remained unmatched. Germline V gives CDR1 LNHDA, CDR2 SQIVND (reference sequence). This CDR3 is built from 16 residues. CDR3 bases: TGTGCCAGTAGCATAACCGGGGGGGATTCCTACAATGAGCAGTTCTTC. Its translation is CASSITGGDSYNEQFF.

The rearrangement links TRBV5-1 to TRBJ2-5, with 7 bases matching TRBD2. The CDR3 runs 14 residues. Germline V lookup: CDR1 SGHRS, CDR2 YFSETQ. Trimming took 1 base from V and 3 from J; bases not matched to a gene: 3. The CDR3 nucleotides read TGCGCCAGCAGCTTGACCGGGGGGAAAGAGACCCAGTACTTC. Amino acid sequence: CASSLTGGKETQYF.

The chain is built from TRBV28 and TRBJ1-2, with 8 positions matching TRBD1. Germline loops: CDR1 MDHEN, CDR2 SYDVKM. This CDR3 is 13 amino acids long. V was clipped by 6 bases and J by 7 bases; unmatched bases: 7. The CDR3 here is CASSPGGASGYTF. In DNA form, the CDR3 reads TGTGCCAGCAGCCCAGGGGGCGCGTCTGGCTACACCTTC.

V is TRBV4-1 and J is TRBJ2-2, with 7 bases lining up with TRBD2. Germline V gene lookup returns CDR1 MGHRA and CDR2 YSYEKL. V was pared by 4 bases and J by 5 bases, with 1 base of the junction left unmatched. This CDR3 is built from 13 residues. The CDR3 loop reads CASSPGGTGELFF. CDR3 in DNA: TGCGCCAGCAGCCCGGGGGGAACCGGGGAGCTGTTTTTT.

The chain joins TRBV4-2 to TRBJ2-5, with TRBD2 identical over 13 bases. From germline, CDR1 is LGHNA and CDR2 YNFKEQ. V lost 3 bases, J lost 4 bases, and 5 bases stayed unmatched. The CDR3 runs 16 residues. CDR3: CASSQALAGGRETQYF. CDR3 nucleotides: TGTGCCAGCAGCCAGGCACTAGCGGGAGGGAGAGAGACCCAGTACTTC.

The chain carries TRBV6-6 and TRBJ1-5; 7 bases match TRBD1. This CDR3 contains 15 residues. The V gene's germline CDR1 is MNHNY and CDR2 SVGAGI (reference sequence). Losses at the gene ends were 4 bases for V and 0 bases for J; bases not matched to a gene: 3. The CDR3 nucleotides read TGTGCCAGCAGTTCCTGGGACAGTAGCAATCAGCCCCAGCATTTT. It encodes CASSSWDSSNQPQHF.

V gene TRBV9 combines with J gene TRBJ2-7, with 7 bases lining up with TRBD1. Losses at the gene ends were 0 bases for V and 2 bases for J; bases not matched to a gene: 5. CDR1 is SGDLS, CDR2 YYNGEE, per germline. This CDR3 comprises 15 residues. In DNA, the CDR3 is TGTGCCAGCAGCGTAGGAGACAGGGTAACCTACGAGCAGTACTTC. Translation: CASSVGDRVTYEQYF.

This clone was seen a few times. The V and J genes are TRBV6-1 and TRBJ2-3; 10 bases agree with TRBD2. Germline V CDR1 and CDR2: MNHNS, SASEGT. The CDR3 loop spans 15 amino acids. The junction had 4 bases not matched to a gene; V was cut back by 2 bases and J by 5 bases. The CDR3: CASSELAGEKDTQYF. The CDR3 nucleotides are TGTGCCAGCAGTGAACTAGCGGGAGAAAAAGATACGCAGTATTTT.

The chain is built from TRBV9 and TRBJ2-3; tentative D call: TRBD2 (5 bases). Germline V CDR1 and CDR2: SGDLS, YYNGEE. V shed 3 bases and J shed 5 bases, with 10 bases lying between them. The CDR3 spans 13 residues. The CDR3 reads CASSEDEGDTQYF. CDR3 coding DNA: TGTGCCAGCAGCGAGGACGAGGGAGATACGCAGTATTTT.